The rows below give T cell receptor beta chains drawn from one sample of a study of blood T cell repertoires in COVID-19. Using immunoSEQ multiplex PCR, the repertoire was profiled, and TCRdb retains in-frame clones only, with some absent. Of around 100,000 clones listed, around nine tenths were seen once; the top ten hold roughly 2%. Material for sequencing was peripheral blood. All receptors come from a man aged 50-59 years with active COVID-19. The CDR3 runs from the conserved cysteine through the conserved F or W. Fields, in order: V gene, clone size, J gene, D gene, CDR3 protein, CDR3 DNA. A D gene is named only where the DNA matches it firmly. A row's size may be missing; if present it is once, few, many or a size class.

V gene: TRBV7-8; clone size: .; J gene: TRBJ2-4; D gene: .; CDR3 protein: CASSSPYRESQNIQYF; CDR3 DNA: TGTGCCAGCAGCAGCCCATACAGGGAGTCCCAAAACATTCAGTACTTC
V gene: TRBV19; clone size: .; J gene: TRBJ2-5; D gene: .; CDR3 protein: CASSIEGHPIMLETQYF; CDR3 DNA: TGTGCCAGTAGTATAGAGGGACACCCGATCATGTTAGAGACCCAGTACTTC
V gene: TRBV11-2; clone size: few; J gene: TRBJ2-1; D gene: .; CDR3 protein: CASSLGWRNEQFF; CDR3 DNA: TGTGCCAGCAGCTTAGGTTGGAGAAATGAGCAGTTCTTC
V gene: TRBV6-6; clone size: .; J gene: TRBJ2-1; D gene: TRBD1; CDR3 protein: CASSYPWTGLNEQFF; CDR3 DNA: TGTGCCAGCAGTTACCCTTGGACAGGGCTCAATGAGCAGTTCTTC
V gene: TRBV2; clone size: .; J gene: TRBJ1-1; D gene: .; CDR3 protein: CASSVKTELEAFF; CDR3 DNA: TGTGCCAGCAGCGTTAAGACAGAGCTTGAAGCTTTCTTT
V gene: TRBV5-4; clone size: .; J gene: TRBJ1-2; D gene: TRBD1; CDR3 protein: CASSSGTGVGYTF; CDR3 DNA: TGTGCCAGCAGCTCCGGGACAGGTGTTGGCTACACCTTC
V gene: TRBV12-5; clone size: .; J gene: TRBJ2-4; D gene: .; CDR3 protein: CASGLVTGAKNIQYF; CDR3 DNA: TGTGCTAGTGGTTTGGTAACAGGGGCCAAAAACATTCAGTACTTC
V gene: TRBV5-4; clone size: .; J gene: TRBJ1-1; D gene: .; CDR3 protein: CASSLPTGKVAEAFF; CDR3 DNA: TGTGCCAGCAGCTTGCCTACAGGGAAGGTCGCTGAAGCTTTCTTT
V gene: TRBV7-2; clone size: few; J gene: TRBJ1-6; D gene: .; CDR3 protein: CASSLGYTNSPLHF; CDR3 DNA: TGTGCCAGCAGCTTAGGGTACACCAATTCACCCCTCCACTTT
V gene: TRBV10-1; clone size: .; J gene: TRBJ2-7; D gene: TRBD1; CDR3 protein: CASSESGGRGRFYEQYF; CDR3 DNA: TGCGCCAGCAGTGAGTCGGGGGGCAGGGGGCGTTTTTACGAGCAGTACTTC
V gene: TRBV7-6; clone size: once; J gene: TRBJ2-3; D gene: TRBD1; CDR3 protein: CASSLGTGGNTQYF; CDR3 DNA: TGTGCCAGCAGCTTGGGGACAGGGGGCAATACGCAGTATTTT
V gene: TRBV24-1; clone size: once; J gene: TRBJ2-1; D gene: .; CDR3 protein: CATSDPGVGRGEQFF; CDR3 DNA: TGTGCCACCAGTGATCCCGGGGTAGGTAGAGGTGAGCAGTTCTTC
V gene: TRBV10-3; clone size: .; J gene: TRBJ2-2; D gene: TRBD2; CDR3 protein: CAIRGLEHKSGELFF; CDR3 DNA: TGTGCCATCAGGGGACTAGAGCATAAGTCCGGGGAGCTGTTTTTT
V gene: TRBV11-2; clone size: .; J gene: TRBJ2-5; D gene: .; CDR3 protein: CASSSSMWETQYF; CDR3 DNA: TGTGCCAGCAGCTCTTCTATGTGGGAGACCCAGTACTTC
V gene: TRBV2; clone size: .; J gene: TRBJ1-5; D gene: .; CDR3 protein: CASSEAWRDQPQHF; CDR3 DNA: TGTGCCAGCAGTGAAGCGTGGAGAGATCAGCCCCAGCATTTT
V gene: TRBV9; clone size: .; J gene: TRBJ2-5; D gene: .; CDR3 protein: CASSGGMGARETQYF; CDR3 DNA: TGTGCCAGCAGCGGGGGGATGGGGGCACGAGAGACCCAGTACTTC
V gene: TRBV5-8; clone size: few; J gene: TRBJ1-2; D gene: .; CDR3 protein: CASSLASQSINYGYTF; CDR3 DNA: TGTGCCAGCAGCTTGGCCTCTCAGTCGATTAACTATGGCTACACCTTC
V gene: TRBV11-2; clone size: .; J gene: TRBJ1-1; D gene: .; CDR3 protein: CASSLDKAGFF; CDR3 DNA: TGTGCCAGCAGCTTAGACAAGGCGGGTTTCTTT
V gene: TRBV6-1; clone size: many; J gene: TRBJ1-6; D gene: .; CDR3 protein: CASSDLLNSPLHF; CDR3 DNA: TGTGCCAGCAGTGACCTATTAAATTCACCCCTCCACTTT
V gene: TRBV7-2; clone size: once; J gene: TRBJ2-5; D gene: .; CDR3 protein: CASSLASVLETQYF; CDR3 DNA: TGTGCCAGCAGCTTAGCGTCGGTTTTAGAGACCCAGTACTTC
V gene: TRBV6-1; clone size: .; J gene: TRBJ1-1; D gene: .; CDR3 protein: CASSEGRGSVWDF; CDR3 DNA: TGTGCCAGCAGTGAAGGTCGGGGTTCGGTGTGGGACTTT
V gene: TRBV18; clone size: .; J gene: TRBJ1-1; D gene: .; CDR3 protein: CASSPQGRTEAFF; CDR3 DNA: TGTGCCAGCTCACCACAGGGGAGGACTGAAGCTTTCTTT
V gene: TRBV7-9; clone size: .; J gene: TRBJ2-3; D gene: .; CDR3 protein: CAGNGWRRLGSTDTQYF; CDR3 DNA: TGTGCCGGTAACGGCTGGAGGCGGCTAGGTAGCACAGATACGCAGTATTTT